This T cell receptor beta chain originates from a study of cytomegalovirus exposure and HLA in healthy donors. The wider study: Of several hundred genotyped donors, roughly 76% grouped in the Caucasian-associated ancestry cluster.

Details on this clone: Its antigen is not known.

Study-wide points: About 150 TCR beta chains were listed as cytomegalovirus-associated. TCR beta V segments were, for the most part, productive about 87% or about 30% of the time in an earlier analysis.

The germline V gene has CDR1 LNHDA and CDR2 SQIVND (reference sequence). V lost 7 bases, J lost 3 bases, and 3 bases stayed unmatched. The CDR3 runs to 13 residues. Primers for the PCR totalled 60 Vbeta and 13 Jbeta. This table comes from immunoSEQ multiplex PCR, and its TCRdb copy is limited to in-frame clones, with some not included. The sample has about 130,000 clones, around three quarters seen once; the top ten hold about 1.8%. Sequenced: PBMCs. The V and J genes are TRBV19 and TRBJ1-1; 9 nucleotides align to TRBD1. The sequence was obtained from a woman between 50 and 59 years old in good health and CMV-seronegative. CDR3 nucleotide sequence: TGTGCCAGTAAAGACAGGGGGTACACTGAAGCTTTCTTT. Translating it yields CASKDRGYTEAFF. Looking up the rest from reference TRBV19 and TRBJ1-1 gives the full variable domain: DGGITQSPKYLFRKEGQNVTLSCEQNLNHDAMYWYRQDPGQGLRLIYYSQIVNDFQKGDIAEGYSVSREKKESFPLTVTSAQKNPTAFYLCASKDRGYTEAFFGQGTRLTVV.